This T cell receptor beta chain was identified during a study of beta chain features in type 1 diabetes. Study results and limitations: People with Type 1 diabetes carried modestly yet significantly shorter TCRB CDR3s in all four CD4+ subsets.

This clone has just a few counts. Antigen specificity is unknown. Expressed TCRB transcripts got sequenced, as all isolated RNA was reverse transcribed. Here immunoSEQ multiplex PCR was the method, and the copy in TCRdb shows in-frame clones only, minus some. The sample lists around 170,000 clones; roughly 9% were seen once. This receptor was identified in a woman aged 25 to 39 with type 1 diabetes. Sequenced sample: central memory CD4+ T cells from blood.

The CDR3 sequence is CASSSGQGASETQYF. CDR3 in DNA: TGTGCCAGCAGCTCGGGACAGGGGGCTTCGGAGACCCAGTACTTC. The V and J genes are TRBV11-3 and TRBJ2-5; 12 nucleotides match TRBD1. Germline V gives CDR1 SGHNT, CDR2 YENEEA. This CDR3 contains 15 residues. Unmatched junction bases numbered 5, after V lost 4 bases and J lost 5 bases. Together with reference TRBV11-3 and TRBJ2-5, the CDR3 gives the full variable domain: EAGVVQSPRYKIIEKKQPVAFWCNPISGHNTLYWYLQNLGQGPELLIRYENEEAVDDSQLPKDRFSAERLKGVDSTLKIQPAELGDSAVYLCASSSGQGASETQYFGPGTRLLVL.